This paragraph reports one T cell receptor beta chain. Its antigen is as yet unknown. V shed 0 bases and J 1 base; nucleotides not matched to a gene: 8. The CDR3 totals 17 residues. CDR1 is SGHRS and CDR2 is YFSETQ in the germline V gene. The data belong to a study of cytomegalovirus exposure and HLA in healthy donors. Study-wide findings and caveats: As a later analysis showed, several of the most significant clusters appeared to be linked to common viral pathogens. An observed cluster of highly shared sequence variants was recorded as a likely sequencing artifact. The study flagged 150 to 200 TCR beta chains as cytomegalovirus-associated.

Use of 60 Vbeta and 13 Jbeta primers characterized the PCR. The data were produced by immunoSEQ multiplex PCR, yet TCRdb's version contains in-frame clones alone and is incomplete. The sample records approximately 80,000 clones, roughly 77% being singletons. This TCR was sampled from a man aged 55 to 69 in good health and CMV-seronegative. The rearrangement uses TRBV5-1 and TRBJ2-3; 7 bases line up with TRBD2. Material: PBMCs. Here the CDR3 DNA reads TGCGCCAGCAGCTTGGCCGGGCTAGCGGCACGCACAGATACGCAGTATTTT. As protein: CASSLAGLAARTDTQYF.